The sequence of this TCR beta chain was determined in a study of cytomegalovirus exposure and HLA in healthy donors. V was trimmed by 3 bases and J by 9 bases, leaving 12 bases between them. This CDR3 is 12 amino acids long. Germline loops: CDR1 SGDLS, CDR2 YYNGEE. PCR primers comprised 60 Vbeta and 13 Jbeta primers. Repertoires were generated with immunoSEQ multiplex PCR, while TCRdb's copy carries only in-frame clones and drops some. The sample holds about 140,000 clones, under 80% seen once. Sequenced material: PBMCs. The chain combines TRBV9 with TRBJ1-2; D is undetermined. The clonotype was recovered from a male donor in good health and CMV-seronegative. The CDR3 spells CASSALPGSYTF. The CDR3 DNA is TGTGCCAGCAGCGCCCTCCCGGGGAGCTACACCTTC.